This entry lists 3 T cell receptor beta chains sequenced from one sample in a study of cytomegalovirus exposure and HLA in healthy donors. Both 60 Vbeta primers and 13 Jbeta primers went into the PCR. Assay used: immunoSEQ multiplex PCR; TCRdb lists only in-frame clones, some missing. The data show more than 90,000 clones, with approximately 79% seen just once and about 16% held by the top ten. The specimen sequenced was PBMCs. Receptors were obtained from a man between 45 and 60 years old in good health and CMV-seropositive.

The chain carries TRBV7-2 and TRBJ1-1; 8 bases line up with TRBD1. CDR1 and CDR2 from the germline V gene are SGHTA and FQGNSA. V lost 5 bases, J lost 5 bases, and 7 bases stayed unmatched. This CDR3 is 14 amino acids long. CDR3: CASSPIQGGTEAFF. The CDR3 DNA follows: TGTGCCAGCAGCCCTATACAGGGGGGGACTGAAGCTTTCTTT.

This chain uses TRBV9 with TRBJ1-5; TRBD1 might be the D (5 bases). Looked up from germline, CDR1 is SGDLS and CDR2 is YYNGEE. V lost 3 bases and J 0 bases, leaving 10 bases between the germline ends. There are 15 residues in the CDR3. The CDR3 region is CASSEGRTSNQPQHF. In DNA, the CDR3 is TGTGCCAGCAGCGAGGGGAGGACTAGCAATCAGCCCCAGCATTTT.

The gene calls are TRBV5-4 and TRBJ2-1; 12 bases line up with TRBD2. V gave up 1 base and J gave up 8 bases; unmatched junction bases: 4. Germline assignment: CDR1 SGHNT and CDR2 YYREEE (reference sequence). This CDR3 comprises 15 residues. CDR3: CASSLSSGGAYEQFF. Here the CDR3 DNA reads TGTGCCAGCAGCTTGTCTAGCGGGGGGGCCTATGAGCAGTTCTTC. Full variable domain (rest looked up from reference TRBV5-4 and TRBJ2-1): ETGVTQSPTHLIKTRGQQVTLRCSSQSGHNTVSWYQQALGQGPQFIFQYYREEENGRGNFPPRFSGLQFPNYSSELNVNALELDDSALYLCASSLSSGGAYEQFFGPGTRLTVL.